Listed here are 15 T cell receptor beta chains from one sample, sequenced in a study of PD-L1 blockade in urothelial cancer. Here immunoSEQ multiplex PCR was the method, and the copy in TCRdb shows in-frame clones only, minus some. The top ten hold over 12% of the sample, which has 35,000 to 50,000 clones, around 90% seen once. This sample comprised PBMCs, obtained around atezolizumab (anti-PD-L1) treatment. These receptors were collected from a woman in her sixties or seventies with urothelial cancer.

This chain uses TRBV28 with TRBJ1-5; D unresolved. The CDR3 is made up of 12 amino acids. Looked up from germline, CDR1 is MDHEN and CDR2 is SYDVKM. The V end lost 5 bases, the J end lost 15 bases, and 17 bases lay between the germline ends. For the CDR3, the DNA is TGTGCCAGCAGTCGTCCCGGGATCACTCCGCATTTT. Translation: CASSRPGITPHF.

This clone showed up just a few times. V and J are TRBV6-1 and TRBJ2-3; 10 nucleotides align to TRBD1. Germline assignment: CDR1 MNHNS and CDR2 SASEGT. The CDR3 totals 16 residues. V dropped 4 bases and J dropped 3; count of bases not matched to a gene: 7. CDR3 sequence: CASSVGTGARTDTQYF. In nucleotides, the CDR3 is TGTGCCAGCAGTGTTGGGACAGGGGCCCGAACAGATACGCAGTATTTT.

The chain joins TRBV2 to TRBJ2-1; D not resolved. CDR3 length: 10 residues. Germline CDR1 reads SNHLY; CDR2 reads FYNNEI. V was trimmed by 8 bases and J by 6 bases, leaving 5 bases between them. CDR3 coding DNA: TGTGCCAGCGTCGGCAATGAGCAGTTCTTC. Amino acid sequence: CASVGNEQFF.

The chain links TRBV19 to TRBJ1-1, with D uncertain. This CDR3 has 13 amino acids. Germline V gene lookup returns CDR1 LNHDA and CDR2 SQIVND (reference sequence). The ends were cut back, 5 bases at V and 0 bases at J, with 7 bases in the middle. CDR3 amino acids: CASSFGMNTEAFF. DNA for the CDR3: TGTGCCAGTAGTTTCGGGATGAACACTGAAGCTTTCTTT. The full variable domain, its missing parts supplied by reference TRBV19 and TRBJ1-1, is DGGITQSPKYLFRKEGQNVTLSCEQNLNHDAMYWYRQDPGQGLRLIYYSQIVNDFQKGDIAEGYSVSREKKESFPLTVTSAQKNPTAFYLCASSFGMNTEAFFGQGTRLTVV.

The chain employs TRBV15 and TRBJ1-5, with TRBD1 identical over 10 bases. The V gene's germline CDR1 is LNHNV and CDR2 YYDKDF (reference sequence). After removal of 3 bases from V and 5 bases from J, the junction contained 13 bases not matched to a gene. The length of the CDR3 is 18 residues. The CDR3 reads CATSRDDGGTGVYQPQHF. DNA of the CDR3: TGTGCCACCAGCAGGGACGATGGTGGGACAGGGGTTTATCAGCCCCAGCATTTT.

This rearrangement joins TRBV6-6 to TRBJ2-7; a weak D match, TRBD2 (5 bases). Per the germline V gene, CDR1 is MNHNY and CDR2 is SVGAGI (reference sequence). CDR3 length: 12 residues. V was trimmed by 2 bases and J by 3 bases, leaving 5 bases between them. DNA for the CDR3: TGTGCCAGCAGTTACGAGGGCTACGAGCAGTACTTC. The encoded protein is CASSYEGYEQYF.

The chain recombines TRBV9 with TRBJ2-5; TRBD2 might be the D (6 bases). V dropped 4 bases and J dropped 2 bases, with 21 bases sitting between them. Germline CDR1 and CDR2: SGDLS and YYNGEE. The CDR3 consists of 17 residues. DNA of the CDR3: TGTGCCAGCAGCCCAAAGCTAGGGCGGGGAGGACAAGAGACCCAGTACTTC. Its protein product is CASSPKLGRGGQETQYF.

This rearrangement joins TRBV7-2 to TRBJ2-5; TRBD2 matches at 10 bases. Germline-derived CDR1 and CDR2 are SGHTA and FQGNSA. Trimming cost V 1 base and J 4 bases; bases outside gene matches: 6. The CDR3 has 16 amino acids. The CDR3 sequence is CASSLGTAGGRETQYF. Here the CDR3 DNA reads TGTGCCAGCAGCTTAGGGACAGCGGGGGGGCGAGAGACCCAGTACTTC.

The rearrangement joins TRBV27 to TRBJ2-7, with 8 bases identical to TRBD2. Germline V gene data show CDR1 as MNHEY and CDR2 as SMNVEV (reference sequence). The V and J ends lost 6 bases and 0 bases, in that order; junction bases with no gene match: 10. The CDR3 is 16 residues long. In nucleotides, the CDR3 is TGTGCCAGCAGCTCCCCCCGGGGGGGGAGCTCCTACGAGCAGTACTTC. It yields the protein CASSSPRGGSSYEQYF.

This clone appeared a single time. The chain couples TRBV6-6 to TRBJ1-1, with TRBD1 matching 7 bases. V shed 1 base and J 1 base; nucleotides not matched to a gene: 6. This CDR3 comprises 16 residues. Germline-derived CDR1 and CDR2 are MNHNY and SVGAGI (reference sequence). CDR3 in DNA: TGTGCCAGCAGTTACTGGACAGGACAAACGAACACTGAAGCTTTCTTT. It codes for CASSYWTGQTNTEAFF.

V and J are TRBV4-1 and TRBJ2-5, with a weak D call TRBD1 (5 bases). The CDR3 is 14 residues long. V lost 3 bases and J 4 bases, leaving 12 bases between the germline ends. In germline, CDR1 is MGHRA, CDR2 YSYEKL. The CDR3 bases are TGCGCCAGCAGCCAGGAAAGGGGATCAGAGACCCAGTACTTC. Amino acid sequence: CASSQERGSETQYF.

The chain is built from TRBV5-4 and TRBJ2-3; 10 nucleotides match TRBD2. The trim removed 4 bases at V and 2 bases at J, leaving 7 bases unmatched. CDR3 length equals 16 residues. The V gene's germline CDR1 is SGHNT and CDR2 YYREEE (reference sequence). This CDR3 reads CASSRPTSGNTDTQYF. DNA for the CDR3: TGTGCCAGCAGCCGGCCAACTAGCGGGAACACAGATACGCAGTATTTT.

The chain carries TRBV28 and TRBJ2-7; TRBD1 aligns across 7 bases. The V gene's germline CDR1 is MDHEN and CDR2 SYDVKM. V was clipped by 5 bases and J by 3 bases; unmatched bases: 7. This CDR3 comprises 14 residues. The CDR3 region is CASSPRQGIYEQYF. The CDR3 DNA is TGTGCCAGCAGTCCCCGACAGGGAATCTACGAGCAGTACTTC.

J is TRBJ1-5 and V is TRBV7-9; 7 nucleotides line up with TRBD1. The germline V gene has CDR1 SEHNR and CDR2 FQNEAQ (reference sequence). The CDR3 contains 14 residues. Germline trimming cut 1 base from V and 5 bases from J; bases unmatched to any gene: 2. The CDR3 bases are TGTGCCAGCAGCTTAGAGACAGGGCATCAGCCCCAGCATTTT. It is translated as CASSLETGHQPQHF.

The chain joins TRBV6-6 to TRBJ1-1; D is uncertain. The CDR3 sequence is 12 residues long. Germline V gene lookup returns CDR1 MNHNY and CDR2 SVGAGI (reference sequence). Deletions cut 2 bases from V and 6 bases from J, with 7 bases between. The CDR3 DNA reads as TGTGCCAGCAGTTACGTATTGTCTGAAGCTTTCTTT. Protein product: CASSYVLSEAFF.